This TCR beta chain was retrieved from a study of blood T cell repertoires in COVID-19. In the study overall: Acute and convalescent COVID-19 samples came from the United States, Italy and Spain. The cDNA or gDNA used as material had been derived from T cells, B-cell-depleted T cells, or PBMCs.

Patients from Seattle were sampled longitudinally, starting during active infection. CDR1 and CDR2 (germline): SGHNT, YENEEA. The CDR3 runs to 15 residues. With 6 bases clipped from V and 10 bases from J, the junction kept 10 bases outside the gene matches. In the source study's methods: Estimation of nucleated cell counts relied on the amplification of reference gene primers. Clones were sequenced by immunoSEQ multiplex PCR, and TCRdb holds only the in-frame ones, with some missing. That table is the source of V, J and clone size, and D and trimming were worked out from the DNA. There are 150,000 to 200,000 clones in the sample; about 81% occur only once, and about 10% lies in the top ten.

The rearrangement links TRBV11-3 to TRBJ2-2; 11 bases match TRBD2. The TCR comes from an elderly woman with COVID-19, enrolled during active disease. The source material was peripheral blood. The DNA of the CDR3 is TGTGCCAGCAGATTTAGCGGGGGGGCCGTTACGGAGCTGTTTTTT. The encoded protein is CASRFSGGAVTELFF. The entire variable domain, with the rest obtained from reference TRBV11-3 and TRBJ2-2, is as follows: EAGVVQSPRYKIIEKKQPVAFWCNPISGHNTLYWYLQNLGQGPELLIRYENEEAVDDSQLPKDRFSAERLKGVDSTLKIQPAELGDSAVYLCASRFSGGAVTELFFGEGSRLTVL.